This T cell receptor (beta chain) came from a study of CXCR3-negative and CXCR3-positive naive CD8 T cells. Study-wide results and caveats: Memory CD8+ T cell repertoires were far less diverse than both naive subsets. Cryopreserved PBMCs had partly decreased CXCR3 expression; fresh PBMCs were used in most assays. Researchers report that CXCR3-positive naive cells carry more hydrophobic TRB CDR3s than CXCR3-negative naive cells. TCR strength was inferred from TRB CDR3 properties, while surface CD5 was comparable between naive subsets.

Among CD8+ T cells, naive ones were CD45RO-CCR7+CD27+CD95-. From germline, CDR1 is MNHEY and CDR2 SVGEGT. CDR3 length: 15 residues. On this clonotype itself: Its antigen is not known.

In preparing the TRB cDNA libraries, 5' RACE with UMI labels was used. TCRdb processed the 5' RACE reads again and assigns one entry to each CDR3 protein, with no DNA. The sample has around 63,000 distinct CDR3 sequences. This TCR derives from a human donor in good health. Some clones in this sample may be carry-over from other donors' samples. The V gene is TRBV6-2 or TRBV6-3, the J gene TRBJ2-1; the TRBD1 assignment by TCRdb is unverifiable without DNA. Sample: naive CXCR3+ CD8+ T cells from blood. The subset is: CD45RO-CCR7+CD27+CD95- naive CD8+ T cells expressing CXCR3 (TNR3+). CDR3 residues: CASSYFAGAWNEQFF.